The 22 T cell receptor beta chains given below trace back to one sample, sequenced in a study of blood T cells in healthy people across ages. Primed by a sample-barcoded 5' primer and a J-beta primer mix, a second PCR proceeded for about 7 to 12 cycles. A single record per CDR3 protein comes from TCRdb applying MiXCR to the 5' RACE reads. The profile shows 450,000 to 700,000 distinct CDR3 sequences, approximately 27% of them singletons. The sequenced sample was blood. The receptors were gathered from a woman in her 70s in good health.

The V call is TRBV5-1, the J call TRBJ1-1; no firm D call. From germline, CDR1 is SGHRS and CDR2 YFSETQ. This CDR3 comprises 14 residues. The germline V and J ends were trimmed by 1 base and 3 bases, with 10 bases remaining between them. CDR3 region: CASSLKDADTEAFF. The CDR3 DNA sequence: TGCGCCAGCAGCTTGAAAGACGCTGACACTGAAGCTTTCTTT. The variable domain in full, with the rest retrieved from reference TRBV5-1 and TRBJ1-1, is KAGVTQTPRYLIKTRGQQVTLSCSPISGHRSVSWYQQTPGQGLQFLFEYFSETQRNKGNFPGRFSGRQFSNSRSEMNVSTLELGDSALYLCASSLKDADTEAFFGQGTRLTVV.

The chain is built from TRBV6-6 and TRBJ1-6; TRBD1 aligns across 8 bases. Trimming took 6 bases from V and 8 from J; bases not matched to a gene: 6. Per germline, CDR1 MNHNY and CDR2 SVGAGI (reference sequence). The CDR3 extends over 14 amino acids. Here the CDR3 reads CASSPGQGYSPLHF. The CDR3 region has the DNA TGTGCCAGCAGCCCCGGACAGGGTTATTCACCCCTCCACTTT.

This clonotype turned up a few times. This chain connects TRBV7-2 to TRBJ2-1; possible D gene TRBD2, 5 bases. Trimming took off 1 base at V and 3 bases at J, with 10 bases between the two ends. CDR1 and CDR2 from the germline V gene are SGHTA and FQGNSA. The CDR3 covers 15 residues. The CDR3 DNA sequence: TGTGCCAGCAGCTTAGTAAGGGCGGGCTACAATGAGCAGTTCTTC. As protein: CASSLVRAGYNEQFF.

The chain uses TRBV7-8 and TRBJ2-3, with no clear D. CDR1 SGHVS and CDR2 FQNEAQ come from the germline V gene. The V gene lost 1 base and the J gene lost 6 bases, with 11 bases spanning the gap. CDR3 length: 14 residues. Here the CDR3 DNA reads TGTGCCAGCAGCTTAGAACTCTGGCGGGATACGCAGTATTTT. Its translation: CASSLELWRDTQYF.

This chain joins TRBV6-1 and TRBJ2-1; no clear D. The CDR3 has 14 amino acids. Germline-derived CDR1 and CDR2 are MNHNS and SASEGT. Trimming removed 4 bases at V and 6 bases at J, with 13 bases between. CDR3 in DNA: TGTGCCAGCAGTGTTTCCCTTGGTCTCAATGAGCAGTTCTTC. Its translation is CASSVSLGLNEQFF.

This clonotype showed up many times. The V call is TRBV6-6, the J call TRBJ2-7; D possibly corresponds to TRBD2 (6 bases). The CDR3 sequence is 16 residues long. V was cut by 0 bases and J by 1 base, with 13 bases left in between. Germline CDR1 reads MNHNY; CDR2 reads SVGAGI (reference sequence). The CDR3 protein is CASSYSEGRQSYEQYF. The CDR3 DNA reads TGTGCCAGCAGTTACTCGGAGGGTCGCCAATCCTACGAGCAGTACTTC.

This clonotype has just a few counts. A read error may produce the germline difference seen at one junction end. The V gene is TRBV7-9, the J gene TRBJ2-6; 7 bases fit TRBD1. The CDR3 runs to 15 residues. Germline assignment: CDR1 SEHNR and CDR2 FQNEAQ (reference sequence). The CDR3 DNA reads TGTGCCAGCAGCGCCACAGGGGCTGGGGCCAACGTCCCGACTTTC. Its translation: CASSATGAGANVPTF.

The rearrangement uses TRBV12-3 or TRBV12-4 and TRBJ2-7; 10 bases map to TRBD2. CDR3 length equals 15 residues. Trimming removed 4 bases from V and 3 bases from J; junction bases left unmatched: 6. The CDR3 sequence is CASSSALAGLYEQYF. The CDR3 DNA reads as TGTGCCAGCAGTTCGGCACTAGCGGGACTCTACGAGCAGTACTTC.

This chain uses TRBV19 with TRBJ1-1, with D perhaps TRBD1 (5 bases). Germline lookup yields CDR1 LNHDA and CDR2 SQIVND (reference sequence). The CDR3 is 14 amino acids. V lost 1 base and J lost 2, with 8 bases in between. For the CDR3, the DNA is TGTGCCAGTAGTATAGCGGACATCAACACTGAAGCTTTCTTT. Protein sequence: CASSIADINTEAFF. The full variable domain, in which reference TRBV19 and TRBJ1-1 provide the parts outside the CDR3, is DGGITQSPKYLFRKEGQNVTLSCEQNLNHDAMYWYRQDPGQGLRLIYYSQIVNDFQKGDIAEGYSVSREKKESFPLTVTSAQKNPTAFYLCASSIADINTEAFFGQGTRLTVV.

This rearrangement joins TRBV16 to TRBJ2-5, with 7 bases that match TRBD2. CDR3 size: 15 residues. The trim removed 10 bases at V and 2 bases at J, leaving 13 bases unmatched. CDR1 is KGHSY and CDR2 is FQNENV in the germline V gene. Here the CDR3 reads CATTPSGEGQETQYF. The DNA of the CDR3 is TGTGCCACCACACCCAGTGGGGAGGGACAAGAGACCCAGTACTTC.

The chain couples TRBV27 to TRBJ1-2, with D unresolved. CDR1 and CDR2 (germline): MNHEY, SMNVEV (reference sequence). The CDR3 spans 14 residues. The V and J ends lost 0 bases and 3 bases respectively, with 8 bases between them. CDR3 in amino acids: CASSLSPSYYGYTF. The CDR3 DNA reads as TGTGCCAGCAGTTTATCTCCCAGCTACTATGGCTACACCTTC.

This chain connects TRBV27 to TRBJ1-1, with 9 bases identical to TRBD1. Germline trimming cut 6 bases from V and 0 bases from J; bases unmatched to any gene: 8. The CDR3 sequence is 16 residues long. CDR1 is MNHEY, CDR2 SMNVEV, per germline (reference sequence). This CDR3 reads CASSPNRGQLNTEAFF. In DNA, the CDR3 is TGTGCCAGCAGCCCAAACAGGGGGCAATTGAACACTGAAGCTTTCTTT.

The chain has TRBV20-1 and TRBJ2-5, with D tentatively TRBD2 (6 bases). V was clipped by 1 base and J by 1 base, with 13 bases between them. The CDR3 consists of 15 residues. The V gene's germline CDR1 is DFQATT and CDR2 SNEGSKA (reference sequence). CDR3 bases: TGCAGTGCTAGAGGCGCGGGGACCACCCAAGAGACCCAGTACTTC. As protein: CSARGAGTTQETQYF.

This clonotype showed up just a few times. This rearrangement joins TRBV5-1 to TRBJ2-1; D could derive from TRBD1 or TRBD2 (5 bases each). The germline V gene encodes CDR1 SGHRS and CDR2 YFSETQ. The CDR3 spans 15 residues. V lost 0 bases to trimming and J lost 7 bases, with 14 bases between them. The CDR3 region is CASSLVSGARNEQFF. The CDR3 nucleotides are TGCGCCAGCAGCTTGGTATCCGGGGCGAGGAATGAGCAGTTCTTC.

This clonotype was found a few times. The rearrangement links TRBV4-1 to TRBJ2-7; D gene unclear. V was shortened by 0 bases and J by 0 bases, with 18 bases between the two germline ends. CDR3 length: 18 residues. Germline V CDR1 and CDR2: MGHRA, YSYEKL. CDR3 DNA sequence: TGCGCCAGCAGCCAAGATCGTGCACCCGGGCGCGTCTCCTACGAGCAGTACTTC. Its protein product is CASSQDRAPGRVSYEQYF.

J is TRBJ2-5 and V is TRBV27; TRBD2 agrees at 8 bases. In germline, CDR1 is MNHEY, CDR2 SMNVEV (reference sequence). The V gene end was trimmed by 3 bases and the J gene end by 9 bases; junction bases not matched to a gene: 12. This CDR3 is 15 amino acids long. The CDR3 region has the DNA TGTGCCAGCAGTTTTCTTTTACGTCCGGGGGGGCCCCAGTACTTC. Translating gives CASSFLLRPGGPQYF.

This clonotype showed up just a few times. The V and J genes are TRBV2 and TRBJ2-7; D not certain. Germline CDR1 reads SNHLY; CDR2 reads FYNNEI. V shed 6 bases and J shed 4 bases, with 10 bases lying between them. The CDR3 consists of 12 residues. The DNA for the CDR3 is TGTGCCAGCAGGGAAACTGAATACGAGCAGTACTTC. It is translated as CASRETEYEQYF.

The rearrangement links TRBV5-1 to TRBJ2-7; 7 nucleotides agree with TRBD1. With 2 bases clipped from V and 5 bases from J, the junction kept 7 bases outside the gene matches. The CDR3 has 14 residues. Per the germline V gene, CDR1 is SGHRS and CDR2 is YFSETQ. CDR3: CASSFRQGTDEQYF. The CDR3 nucleotides read TGCGCCAGCAGCTTTCGACAGGGTACCGACGAGCAGTACTTC.

The chain has TRBV7-9 and TRBJ2-5; D possibly matches TRBD1 or TRBD2 (5 bases each). This CDR3 is 15 amino acids long. Per germline, CDR1 SEHNR and CDR2 FQNEAQ (reference sequence). With 3 bases removed from V and 3 bases from J, the gap between germline ends came to 14 bases. CDR3 nucleotide sequence: TGTGCCAGCAGCTTGGGGACGGGCGGCAAAGAGACCCAGTACTTC. Protein product: CASSLGTGGKETQYF.

This clonotype was observed a handful of times. The rearrangement links TRBV9 to TRBJ2-1, with 12 bases lining up with TRBD2. Germline CDR1 and CDR2: SGDLS and YYNGEE. With V trimmed by 3 bases and J by 2 bases, 9 bases remained unmatched. There are 18 residues in the CDR3. This CDR3 reads CASSGNGLAGMAYNEQFF. The CDR3 region has the DNA TGTGCCAGCAGCGGAAATGGACTAGCGGGGATGGCCTACAATGAGCAGTTCTTC.

The V gene is TRBV5-1, the J gene TRBJ1-3; D gene uncertain. V gave up 1 base and J gave up 0 bases, with 11 bases separating them. Looked up from germline, CDR1 is SGHRS and CDR2 is YFSETQ. CDR3 length: 16 residues. This CDR3 reads CASSLIEGSSGNTIYF. The CDR3 region has the DNA TGCGCCAGCAGCTTGATCGAGGGCTCCTCTGGAAACACCATATATTTT.

This chain uses TRBV7-2 with TRBJ1-2; 10 positions agree with TRBD1. J lost 4 bases, V lost 3 bases, and 20 bases had no gene match. This CDR3 comprises 20 residues. The germline gives CDR1 SGHTA, CDR2 FQGNSA. CDR3: CASSFFGSGTGAVHLYGYTF. The CDR3 region has the DNA TGTGCCAGCAGCTTCTTTGGCTCGGGGACAGGGGCAGTCCACCTCTATGGCTACACCTTC. The full variable domain, completed using reference TRBV7-2 and TRBJ1-2, is GAGVSQSPSNKVTEKGKDVELRCDPISGHTALYWYRQSLGQGLEFLIYFQGNSAPDKSGLPSDRFSAERTGGSVSTLTIQRTQQEDSAVYLCASSFFGSGTGAVHLYGYTFGSGTRLTVV.